Shown below are 20 T cell receptor beta chains from a single sample sequenced in a study of CD8 T cells in Susac syndrome (dated by TCRdb to the late 2010s). The method behind the library was the immunoSEQ multiplex PCR assay. RNA was extracted with the RNeasy kit and roughly 0.45 to 1 ug was reverse transcribed using random hexamers. The raw public data were reprocessed by TCRdb itself: fastp quality trimming at Q25, MiXCR clonotype calling, in-frame beta chains only. Identical CDR3 protein sequences are pooled into one entry, listed with their most common genes and DNA. The sample table holds 100,000 to 150,000 distinct CDR3 sequences, of which around 94% were seen once. Under 0.095% of the sample is held by the ten biggest clonotypes. The sample consisted of CD4+ T cells from PBMCs. The receptor set was obtained from a human donor in good health.

The CDR3 region has the DNA TGTGCCAGCACCCACGGGGGGGCGGGCAATCAGCCCCAGCATTTT. Translating it yields CASTHGGAGNQPQHF. V gene TRBV6-2 or TRBV6-3 combines with J gene TRBJ1-5; possible D gene TRBD1, 6 bases. Trimming removed 7 bases from V and 2 bases from J, with 15 bases in between. This CDR3 spans 15 amino acids. Germline V gene lookup returns CDR1 MNHEY and CDR2 SVGEGT.

V usage is TRBV5-1 and J usage is TRBJ2-7; D gene unclear. The V end was cut by 0 bases, the J end by 0 bases, with 13 bases between. This CDR3 has 16 residues. Germline loops: CDR1 SGHRS, CDR2 YFSETQ. CDR3 amino acids: CASSLATGFNSYEQYF. CDR3 in DNA: TGCGCCAGCAGCTTGGCCACCGGATTTAACTCCTACGAGCAGTACTTC.

The table lists this clonotype with a few counts. J is TRBJ2-7 and V is TRBV18; D gene uncertain. The V end lost 3 bases, the J end lost 2 bases, and 2 bases lay between the germline ends. The germline V gene encodes CDR1 KGHSH and CDR2 LQKENI. The CDR3 has 11 residues. The CDR3 reads CASSPAYEQYF. The DNA for the CDR3 is TGTGCCAGCTCACCCGCCTACGAGCAGTACTTC.

The genes are TRBV24-1 and TRBJ2-5, with D hard to call. The CDR3 has 14 amino acids. Trimming left V 4 bases short and J 6 bases short, with 14 bases between. CDR1 and CDR2 from the germline V gene are KGHDR and SFDVKD. Here the CDR3 DNA reads TGTGCCACCAGTGACCCTACCCGGAGCCAGACCCAGTACTTC. The encoded protein is CATSDPTRSQTQYF.

The chain carries TRBV12-3 or TRBV12-4 and TRBJ2-5; 12 nucleotides match TRBD2. The CDR3 totals 15 residues. The junction had 4 bases not matched to a gene; V was cut back by 4 bases and J by 4 bases. The CDR3 region has the DNA TGTGCCAGCAGTTCTAGCGGGAGGGTTGGAGAGACCCAGTACTTC. Protein: CASSSSGRVGETQYF.

This chain uses TRBV20-1 with TRBJ1-2, with TRBD1 as a possible D gene (6 bases). V dropped 4 bases and J dropped 3 bases, with 6 bases sitting between them. Germline V gives CDR1 DFQATT, CDR2 SNEGSKA (reference sequence). The CDR3 is 11 residues long. The CDR3 loop is CSATGDYGYTF. The CDR3 nucleotides read TGCAGTGCTACAGGGGACTATGGCTACACCTTC.

The rearrangement uses TRBV6-2 or TRBV6-3 and TRBJ2-5; D is ambiguous. Per germline, CDR1 MNHEY and CDR2 SVGEGT. The CDR3 has 15 residues. Trimming cost V 10 bases and J 4 bases, with 22 bases left between them. The CDR3 loop is CATLSQTTQTETQYF. The DNA for the CDR3 is TGTGCCACCCTATCCCAGACAACACAAACAGAGACCCAGTACTTC.

As concerns this clonotype: Sequence at one end of the junction differs from germline and may be a read error. This chain connects TRBV5-6 to TRBJ1-4; D unclear. From germline, CDR1 is SGHDT and CDR2 YYEEEE. The CDR3 extends over 13 amino acids. CDR3 residues: CASSLPTNEKLFF. DNA of the CDR3: TGTGCCAGCAGCTTACCAACAAATGAAAAACTGTTTTTT.

In DNA form, the CDR3 reads TGCAGTGCCCCAAAAAGAGCGGGAGTAGGCGGGAATGAGCAGTTCTTC. Amino acids: CSAPKRAGVGGNEQFF. V gene TRBV20-1 combines with J gene TRBJ2-1; TRBD2 matches at 8 bases. Per germline, CDR1 DFQATT and CDR2 SNEGSKA (reference sequence). The CDR3 contains 16 residues. V trimming: 6 bases; J trimming: 7 bases; junction bases outside the gene matches: 17.

The chain recombines TRBV11-2 with TRBJ2-5; 14 bases map to TRBD2. Per the germline V gene, CDR1 is SGHAT and CDR2 is FQNNGV. V trimming: 5 bases; J trimming: 5 bases; junction bases outside the gene matches: 7. This CDR3 is 16 amino acids long. The CDR3 DNA reads as TGTGCCAGCAGCCGACTAGCGGGAGGGCTCCGGGAGACCCAGTACTTC. Translating gives CASSRLAGGLRETQYF.

The chain combines TRBV19 with TRBJ1-5; D may be TRBD1 (6 bases). The length of the CDR3 is 13 residues. Per the germline V gene, CDR1 is LNHDA and CDR2 is SQIVND (reference sequence). Trimming removed 10 bases at V and 7 bases at J, with 17 bases between. The CDR3 loop is CATHRQVGQPQHF. The CDR3 DNA sequence: TGTGCCACCCATCGACAGGTGGGGCAGCCCCAGCATTTT.

The V call is TRBV6-4, the J call TRBJ2-7; 8 nucleotides align to TRBD2. CDR1 is MRHNA, CDR2 SNTAGT, per germline. This CDR3 has 15 residues. Trimming at V came to 0 bases and at J to 5 bases, leaving 6 bases not matched to a gene. The CDR3 loop reads CASSDSAGGINEQYF. CDR3 sequence (DNA): TGTGCCAGCAGTGACTCGGCGGGAGGAATTAACGAGCAGTACTTC.

This chain connects TRBV5-1 to TRBJ2-1; a possible D gene is TRBD2 (6 bases). The CDR3 has 14 amino acids. The V gene lost 2 bases and the J gene lost 3 bases, with 9 bases spanning the gap. The germline V gene encodes CDR1 SGHRS and CDR2 YFSETQ. The CDR3 bases are TGCGCCAGCAGCTTCGCGGGGCGCTACAATGAGCAGTTCTTC. Translated: CASSFAGRYNEQFF.

This chain links TRBV29-1 with TRBJ2-1; maybe TRBD1 (6 bases). V shed 0 bases and J shed 5 bases, with 14 bases lying between them. This CDR3 contains 15 residues. Germline V gene data show CDR1 as SQVTM and CDR2 as ANQGSEA. The CDR3 region has the DNA TGCAGCGTTGAAGAGGGAAGGACAGCGAACAATGAGCAGTTCTTC. Protein: CSVEEGRTANNEQFF.

This chain links TRBV6-5 with TRBJ2-7, with D perhaps TRBD2 (6 bases). CDR3 length: 15 amino acids. V was clipped by 2 bases and J by 1 base, with 12 bases between them. The germline V gene encodes CDR1 MNHEY and CDR2 SVGAGI. CDR3 DNA sequence: TGTGCCAGCAGTTACGAAGGGACTGGATCCTACGAGCAGTACTTC. Protein sequence: CASSYEGTGSYEQYF.

The chain uses TRBV20-1 and TRBJ2-7; 7 positions agree with TRBD2. J gave up 6 bases and V 3 bases, and 11 bases lay outside the gene matches. Germline-derived CDR1 and CDR2 are DFQATT and SNEGSKA (reference sequence). The CDR3 is 14 residues long. The CDR3 sequence: CSASRGRASSEQYF. The CDR3 DNA sequence: TGCAGTGCTAGTCGGGGGAGGGCCAGTTCCGAGCAGTACTTC.

The CDR3 spells CSAGRVDERGQFF. CDR3 DNA: TGCAGTGCAGGTAGGGTGGACGAAAGAGGGCAGTTCTTC. The genes are TRBV20-1 and TRBJ2-1; D is ambiguous. Between the trimmed V and J ends, which lost 6 bases and 12 bases, there was a span of 21 bases. The CDR3 sequence is 13 residues long. The germline gives CDR1 DFQATT, CDR2 SNEGSKA (reference sequence).

This clonotype has more than one count but fewer than ten. The chain joins TRBV5-1 to TRBJ1-1; 7 nucleotides agree with TRBD1. The CDR3 runs 16 residues. Germline V CDR1 and CDR2: SGHRS, YFSETQ. J was trimmed by 1 base and V by 0 bases; bases with no gene match: 6. This CDR3 is CASSLAGTAQNTEAFF. The CDR3 DNA sequence: TGCGCCAGCAGCTTGGCGGGGACAGCTCAGAACACTGAAGCTTTCTTT.

The chain joins TRBV20-1 to TRBJ1-4; D remains ambiguous. Germline CDR1 is DFQATT and CDR2 is SNEGSKA (reference sequence). V gave up 1 base and J gave up 0 bases, with 3 bases separating them. The CDR3 is 13 amino acids. CDR3 DNA sequence: TGCAGTGCTAGAGCGACAACTAATGAAAAACTGTTTTTT. This translates into CSARATTNEKLFF.

The CDR3 here is CASSADPSGDNEQFF. The DNA for the CDR3 is TGTGCCAGCAGCGCGGACCCATCTGGAGACAATGAGCAGTTCTTC. This rearrangement joins TRBV7-2 to TRBJ2-1; no firm D call. CDR1 and CDR2 from the germline V gene are SGHTA and FQGNSA. With 5 bases removed from V and 5 bases from J, the gap between germline ends came to 16 bases. This CDR3 contains 15 residues.